This entry lists 21 T cell receptor beta chains sequenced from one sample in a study of blood T cell repertoires in COVID-19. Clones were sequenced by immunoSEQ multiplex PCR, and TCRdb holds only the in-frame ones, with some missing. Among approximately 100,000 clones, about three quarters were seen once, and the ten largest hold less than 6.5%. The sequencing input was peripheral blood. These receptors were taken from a man at least 80 years old with acute or convalescent COVID-19.

This chain links TRBV5-1 with TRBJ1-1, with D maybe TRBD1 (6 bases). Germline loops: CDR1 SGHRS, CDR2 YFSETQ. The CDR3 is 16 residues long. V lost 4 bases to trimming and J lost 0 bases, with 16 bases between them. CDR3 coding DNA: TGCGCCAGCAGCCCTCCCACGACAGGTTTGAACACTGAAGCTTTCTTT. Translation: CASSPPTTGLNTEAFF. The complete variable domain, with remaining parts taken from reference TRBV5-1 and TRBJ1-1, reads KAGVTQTPRYLIKTRGQQVTLSCSPISGHRSVSWYQQTPGQGLQFLFEYFSETQRNKGNFPGRFSGRQFSNSRSEMNVSTLELGDSALYLCASSPPTTGLNTEAFFGQGTRLTVV.

In this sample, this clone turned up a few times. The chain uses TRBV4-1 and TRBJ2-6, with 8 nucleotides matching TRBD1. J gave up 2 bases and V 3 bases, and 9 bases lay outside the gene matches. Per germline, CDR1 MGHRA and CDR2 YSYEKL. The CDR3 sequence is 18 residues long. The CDR3 region is CASSQVQGDLTGANVLTF. The CDR3 nucleotides read TGCGCCAGCAGCCAGGTACAGGGGGACCTAACTGGGGCCAACGTCCTGACTTTC.

J is TRBJ2-7 and V is TRBV28; possible D gene TRBD1, 6 bases. There are 14 residues in the CDR3. The germline V gene has CDR1 MDHEN and CDR2 SYDVKM. V lost 1 base, J lost 6 bases, and 13 bases lay in between. CDR3 region: CASSLFAGDGEQYF. The CDR3 nucleotides read TGTGCCAGCAGTTTATTTGCAGGGGACGGCGAGCAGTACTTC. Drawing the rest from reference TRBV28 and TRBJ2-7, the complete variable domain is DVKVTQSSRYLVKRTGEKVFLECVQDMDHENMFWYRQDPGLGLRLIYFSYDVKMKEKGDIPEGYSVSREKKERFSLILESASTNQTSMYLCASSLFAGDGEQYFGPGTRLTVT.

The J gene is TRBJ2-7, the V gene TRBV7-2; the match to TRBD2 covers 8 bases. This CDR3 has 14 residues. Germline-derived CDR1 and CDR2 are SGHTA and FQGNSA. The ends lost 4 bases at V and 3 bases at J; junction bases unmatched: 5. CDR3 loop: CASSSGTSFYEQYF. The CDR3, as DNA: TGTGCCAGCAGCTCCGGGACTAGTTTCTACGAGCAGTACTTC.

In this sample, this clone turned up a few times. The chain links TRBV28 to TRBJ2-5; no clear D. Trimming pared 2 bases from V and 1 base from J, leaving 5 bases between. Per germline, CDR1 MDHEN and CDR2 SYDVKM. This CDR3 contains 13 residues. The CDR3 region is CASSLSVQETQYF. The CDR3 nucleotides read TGTGCCAGCAGTTTAAGCGTCCAAGAGACCCAGTACTTC.

The chain recombines TRBV7-9 with TRBJ1-5; D is unclear. V was clipped by 3 bases and J by 7 bases, with 10 bases between them. Germline V gene lookup returns CDR1 SEHNR and CDR2 FQNEAQ (reference sequence). This CDR3 comprises 13 residues. CDR3 coding DNA: TGTGCCAGCAGCTTGAGGTTGGAGCAGCCCCAGCATTTT. It is translated as CASSLRLEQPQHF. Full variable domain (outside the CDR3, taken from reference TRBV7-9 and TRBJ1-5): DTGVSQNPRHKITKRGQNVTFRCDPISEHNRLYWYRQTLGQGPEFLTYFQNEAQLEKSRLLSDRFSAERPKGSFSTLEIQRTEQGDSAMYLCASSLRLEQPQHFGDGTRLSIL.

The chain uses TRBV7-2 and TRBJ2-3; D perhaps matches TRBD1 (7 bases). Germline CDR1 and CDR2: SGHTA and FQGNSA. The germline V and J ends were trimmed by 0 bases and 3 bases, with 13 bases remaining between them. The CDR3 runs 16 residues. The CDR3 bases are TGTGCCAGCAGCTTAGCGCGGCAGGGGGGTACAGATACGCAGTATTTT. Translating it yields CASSLARQGGTDTQYF. Together with reference TRBV7-2 and TRBJ2-3, the CDR3 gives the full variable domain: GAGVSQSPSNKVTEKGKDVELRCDPISGHTALYWYRQSLGQGLEFLIYFQGNSAPDKSGLPSDRFSAERTGGSVSTLTIQRTQQEDSAVYLCASSLARQGGTDTQYFGPGTRLTVL.

This chain uses TRBV11-3 with TRBJ2-1; 10 bases are shared with TRBD1. The CDR3 loop spans 16 amino acids. The ends lost 1 base at V and 6 bases at J; junction bases unmatched: 6. The germline CDR1 and CDR2 sequences are SGHNT and YENEEA. CDR3 region: CASSLGPGQGFNEQFF. The CDR3 nucleotides are TGTGCCAGCAGCTTAGGGCCGGGACAGGGGTTCAATGAGCAGTTCTTC.

This clone appeared a few times. The rearrangement joins TRBV9 to TRBJ2-5, with TRBD2 as a possible D gene (5 bases). CDR1 and CDR2 from the germline V gene are SGDLS and YYNGEE. Deletions cut 0 bases from V and 4 bases from J, with 13 bases between. The length of the CDR3 is 15 residues. The CDR3 protein is CASSVGADLGETQYF. The CDR3 DNA follows: TGTGCCAGCAGCGTAGGAGCGGATCTCGGAGAGACCCAGTACTTC.

V gene TRBV18 combines with J gene TRBJ1-1; perhaps TRBD1 as D (5 bases). In germline, CDR1 is KGHSH, CDR2 LQKENI. Trimming removed 6 bases at V and 3 bases at J, with 11 bases between. CDR3 size: 13 residues. The DNA of the CDR3 is TGTGCCAGCTCTCTCGGGGGGGACACTGAAGCTTTCTTT. Amino acid sequence: CASSLGGDTEAFF.

This clone was detected only a few times. V usage is TRBV5-1 and J usage is TRBJ1-6; 8 bases match TRBD1. The CDR3 spans 14 residues. Trimming took 0 bases from V and 14 from J; bases not matched to a gene: 7. Germline CDR1 is SGHRS and CDR2 is YFSETQ. The CDR3 sequence: CASSLDRGAGSLHF. CDR3 nucleotides: TGCGCCAGCAGCTTGGACAGGGGGGCCGGTTCCCTCCACTTT.

The chain joins TRBV7-2 to TRBJ2-7, with TRBD2 matching over 7 bases. The germline CDR1 and CDR2 sequences are SGHTA and FQGNSA. This CDR3 region has 15 residues. V lost 3 bases to trimming and J lost 2 bases; unmatched junction nucleotides: 7. The CDR3 protein is CASSFSSGPAYEQYF. The CDR3 DNA reads TGTGCCAGCAGCTTCTCTAGCGGCCCTGCCTACGAGCAGTACTTC.

The genes are TRBV14 and TRBJ2-7; 7 bases are shared with TRBD2. The CDR3 consists of 16 residues. The J segment lost 2 bases and the V segment lost 0 bases, leaving 7 bases of the junction unmatched. The germline gives CDR1 SGHDN, CDR2 FVKESK. CDR3 loop: CASSQDPASGTYEQYF. The CDR3 DNA is TGTGCCAGCAGCCAAGATCCTGCTAGCGGTACCTACGAGCAGTACTTC.

The chain carries TRBV4-2 and TRBJ2-3, with 10 bases aligning to TRBD2. J lost 5 bases, V lost 3 bases, and 14 bases had no gene match. The CDR3 extends over 18 amino acids. CDR1 LGHNA and CDR2 YNFKEQ come from the germline V gene. The CDR3 reads CASSQSVPLAGVGDTQYF. The CDR3 DNA is TGTGCCAGCAGCCAGTCCGTCCCGCTAGCGGGAGTTGGAGATACGCAGTATTTT.

CDR3 in amino acids: CATSDPGTPYNEQFF. The CDR3 coding sequence is TGTGCCACCAGTGATCCCGGGACACCCTACAATGAGCAGTTCTTC. The V and J genes are TRBV24-1 and TRBJ2-1; TRBD1 might be the D (6 bases). V was clipped by 3 bases and J by 2 bases, with 10 bases between them. The length of the CDR3 is 15 residues. The germline V gene has CDR1 KGHDR and CDR2 SFDVKD.

The V call is TRBV9, the J call TRBJ1-2, with 8 bases lining up with TRBD1. This CDR3 has 13 amino acids. The V gene's germline CDR1 is SGDLS and CDR2 YYNGEE. Trimming cost V 7 bases and J 4 bases; bases outside gene matches: 6. CDR3 DNA: TGTGCCAGCCGCCAGGGGGCGACCTATGGCTACACCTTC. This encodes CASRQGATYGYTF.

This clone came up many times. The chain links TRBV5-1 to TRBJ2-3, with 7 bases fitting TRBD1. V lost 3 bases and J lost 2; bases outside the gene matches: 6. The CDR3 spans 15 residues. Germline V gives CDR1 SGHRS, CDR2 YFSETQ. The DNA of the CDR3 is TGCGCCAGCAGCTCGTGGGGACAGCCCACAGATACGCAGTATTTT. Translated: CASSSWGQPTDTQYF.

The chain employs TRBV7-2 and TRBJ2-4; tentatively, D is TRBD1 (6 bases). The germline gives CDR1 SGHTA, CDR2 FQGNSA. Trimming took off 1 base at V and 0 bases at J, with 10 bases between the two ends. The length of the CDR3 is 16 residues. CDR3 region: CASSLGGRIAKNIQYF. The CDR3 DNA reads TGTGCCAGCAGCTTAGGGGGGCGTATAGCCAAAAACATTCAGTACTTC.

V and J are TRBV29-1 and TRBJ1-4; D is undetermined. The germline CDR1 and CDR2 sequences are SQVTM and ANQGSEA. CDR3 length equals 13 residues. V lost 7 bases and J lost 7, with 16 bases in between. The CDR3 sequence is CSGRLTTSEKLFF. The CDR3 DNA is TGCAGCGGGAGACTAACAACGAGTGAAAAACTGTTTTTT.

CDR3 in DNA: TGCGCCAGCAGTCAACCGGCAGGGAGGACTAGGAATTCACCCCTCCACTTT. Translation: CASSQPAGRTRNSPLHF. This chain uses TRBV23-1 with TRBJ1-6; TRBD1 is a possible D gene (5 bases). TRBV23-1 is flagged as an ORF with uncertain function. Trimming removed 2 bases at V and 7 bases at J, with 18 bases between. The CDR3 length is 17 residues.

The chain is built from TRBV2 and TRBJ2-3; 7 bases match TRBD2. Germline CDR1 and CDR2: SNHLY and FYNNEI. The V gene end was trimmed by 10 bases and the J gene end by 0 bases; junction bases not matched to a gene: 16. The CDR3 contains 17 residues. The CDR3 DNA reads as TGTGCCACCCGGGGGGAACTTTTAAGTACTAGCACAGATACGCAGTATTTT. It codes for CATRGELLSTSTDTQYF.